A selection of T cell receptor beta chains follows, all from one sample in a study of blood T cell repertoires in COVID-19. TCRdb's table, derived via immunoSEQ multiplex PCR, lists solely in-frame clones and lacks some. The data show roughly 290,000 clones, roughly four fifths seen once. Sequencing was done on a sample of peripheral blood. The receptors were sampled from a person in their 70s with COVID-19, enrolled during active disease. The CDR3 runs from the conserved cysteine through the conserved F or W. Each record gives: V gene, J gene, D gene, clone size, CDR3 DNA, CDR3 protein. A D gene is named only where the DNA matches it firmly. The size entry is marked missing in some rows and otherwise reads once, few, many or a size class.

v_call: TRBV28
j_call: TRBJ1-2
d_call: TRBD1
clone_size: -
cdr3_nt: TGTGCCATCACAGGGGGGTCTAACTATGGCTACACCTTC
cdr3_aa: CAITGGSNYGYTF

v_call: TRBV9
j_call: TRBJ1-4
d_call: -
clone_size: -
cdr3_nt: TGTGCCAGCAGCGTAGCCCCAGGGGCAGGTGAAAAACTGTTTTTT
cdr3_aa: CASSVAPGAGEKLFF

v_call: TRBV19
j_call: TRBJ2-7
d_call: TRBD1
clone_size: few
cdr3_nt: TGTGCCAGTAGTGGGACAGGGACCCTAGGGCAGTACTTC
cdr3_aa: CASSGTGTLGQYF

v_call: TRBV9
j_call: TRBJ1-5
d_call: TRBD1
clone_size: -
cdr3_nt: TGTGCCAGCAGCAAGGCAGGGGGCCTTCAGCCCCAGCATTTT
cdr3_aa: CASSKAGGLQPQHF

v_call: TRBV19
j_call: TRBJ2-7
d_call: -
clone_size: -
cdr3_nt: TGTGCCAGTAGCCCCACCAGGACATTGGAGACCTACGAGCAGTACTTC
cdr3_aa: CASSPTRTLETYEQYF

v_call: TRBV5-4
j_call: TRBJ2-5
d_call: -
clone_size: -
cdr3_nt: TGTGCCAGCAGACCGACAGGCCAAGAGACCCAGTACTTC
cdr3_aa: CASRPTGQETQYF

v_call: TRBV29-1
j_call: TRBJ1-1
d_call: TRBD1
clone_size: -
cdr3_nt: TGCAGCGTTCGGACAGGAAACACTGAAGCTTTCTTT
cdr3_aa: CSVRTGNTEAFF

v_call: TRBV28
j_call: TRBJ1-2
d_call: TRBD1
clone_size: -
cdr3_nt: TGTGCCAGCAGTGAAGCCTCAGGGACAGGGGTCCCCCCTGGAGGCTACACCTTC
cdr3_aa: CASSEASGTGVPPGGYTF

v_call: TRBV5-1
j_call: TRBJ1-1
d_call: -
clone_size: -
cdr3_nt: TGCGCCAGCAGCTTAGTGGGTGCGGGGGGGAACACTGAAGCTTTCTTT
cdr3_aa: CASSLVGAGGNTEAFF

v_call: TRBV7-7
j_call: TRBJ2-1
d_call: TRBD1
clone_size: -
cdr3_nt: TGTGCCAGCAGTTTATATCAACGGGACAGGGGGCGGAATGAGCAGTTCTTC
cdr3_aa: CASSLYQRDRGRNEQFF

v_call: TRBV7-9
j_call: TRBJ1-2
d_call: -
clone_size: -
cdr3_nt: TGTGCCAGCAGAGTTGGGGGCCTCTTCTATGGCTACACCTTC
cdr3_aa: CASRVGGLFYGYTF

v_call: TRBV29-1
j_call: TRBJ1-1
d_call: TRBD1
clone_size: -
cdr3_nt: TGCAGCGTGAGACAGGGAGGACCGACTGAAGCTTTCTTT
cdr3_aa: CSVRQGGPTEAFF

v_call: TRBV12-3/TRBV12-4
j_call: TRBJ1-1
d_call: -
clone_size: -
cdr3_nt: TGTGCCAGCAAGGTCAGGGCGGACACTGAAGCTTTCTTT
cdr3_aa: CASKVRADTEAFF

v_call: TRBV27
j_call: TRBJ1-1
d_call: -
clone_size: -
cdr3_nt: TGTGCCAGCAGTTTATCGCCAGACACTGAAGCTTTCTTT
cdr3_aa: CASSLSPDTEAFF

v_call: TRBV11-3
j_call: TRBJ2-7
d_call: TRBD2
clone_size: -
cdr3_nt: TGTGCCAGCAGCTTAACTAGCGGGGGGAGCTCCTACGAGCAGTACTTC
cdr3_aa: CASSLTSGGSSYEQYF

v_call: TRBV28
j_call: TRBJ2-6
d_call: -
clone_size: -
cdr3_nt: TGTGCCAGCAGGCCATCGGGGTTCGGGGCCAACGTCCTGACTTTC
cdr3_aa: CASRPSGFGANVLTF

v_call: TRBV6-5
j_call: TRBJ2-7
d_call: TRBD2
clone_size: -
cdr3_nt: TGTGCCAGCAGTTACGTTGCGGGGGACCCATCCTACGAGCAGTACTTC
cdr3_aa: CASSYVAGDPSYEQYF

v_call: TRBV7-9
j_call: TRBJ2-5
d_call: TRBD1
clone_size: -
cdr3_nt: TGTGCCAGCAGCTTGACAGGGGGTGGAGAGACCCAGTACTTC
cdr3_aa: CASSLTGGGETQYF

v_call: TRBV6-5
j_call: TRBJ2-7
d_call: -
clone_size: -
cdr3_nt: TGTGCCAGCAGTTACTCGTTTCCAGTCTACGAGCAGTACTTC
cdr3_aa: CASSYSFPVYEQYF

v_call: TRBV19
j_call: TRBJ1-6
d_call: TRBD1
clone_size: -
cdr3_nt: TGTGCCAGTAGCCAGGGGGTTTCACCCCTCCACTTT
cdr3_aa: CASSQGVSPLHF

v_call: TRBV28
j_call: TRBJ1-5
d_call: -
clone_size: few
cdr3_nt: TGTGCCAGCAGTCCCCAGGCAGGGGTTCAGCCCCAGCATTTT
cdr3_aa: CASSPQAGVQPQHF

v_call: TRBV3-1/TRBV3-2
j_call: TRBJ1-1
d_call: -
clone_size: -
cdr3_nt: TGTGCCAGCAGCCAAGATCTAAGCTCCACTGAAGCTTTCTTT
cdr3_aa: CASSQDLSSTEAFF

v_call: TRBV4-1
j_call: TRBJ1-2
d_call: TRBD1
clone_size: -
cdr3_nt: TGCGCCAGCAGCCGCCTAAACTGGGGACAGGCAAGCAATGGAGGTCACTATGGCTACACCTTC
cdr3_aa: CASSRLNWGQASNGGHYGYTF

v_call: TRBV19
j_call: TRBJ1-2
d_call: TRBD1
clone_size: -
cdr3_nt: TGTGCCAGTAGTAACTACGGGACAGGGAATGGCTACACCTTC
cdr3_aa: CASSNYGTGNGYTF

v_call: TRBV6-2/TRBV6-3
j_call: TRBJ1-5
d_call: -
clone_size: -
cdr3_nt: TGTGCCAGCAGTTACTCGCATCAAGGGGATGCGAGCAATCAGCCCCAGCATTTT
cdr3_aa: CASSYSHQGDASNQPQHF

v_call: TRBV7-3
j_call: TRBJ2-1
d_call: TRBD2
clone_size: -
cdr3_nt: TGTGCCAGCAGCTCAGGGACTAGTTCGGATAATGAGCAGTTCTTC
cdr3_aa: CASSSGTSSDNEQFF

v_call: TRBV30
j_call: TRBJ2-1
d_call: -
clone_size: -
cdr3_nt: TGTGCCTGGGGGAGGTTGCAGTTCTTC
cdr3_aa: CAWGRLQFF

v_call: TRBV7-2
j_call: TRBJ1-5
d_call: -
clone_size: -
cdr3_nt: TGTGCCAGCAGCCGCGACTATTATAGCAATCAGCCCCAGCATTTT
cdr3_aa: CASSRDYYSNQPQHF

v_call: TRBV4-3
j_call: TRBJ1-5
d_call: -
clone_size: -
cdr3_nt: TGCGCCAGCAGCCAAGATGCCGGGGAAGGTCAGCCCCAGCATTTT
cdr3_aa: CASSQDAGEGQPQHF

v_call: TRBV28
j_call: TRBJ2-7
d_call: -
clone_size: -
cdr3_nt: TGTGCCAGCAGTTTAGGGGCCGCCTCGGGTGAGCAGTACTTC
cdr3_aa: CASSLGAASGEQYF

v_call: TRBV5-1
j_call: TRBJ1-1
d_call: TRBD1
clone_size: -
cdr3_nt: TGCGCCAGCAGTAACAGGACAGGGAACACTGAAGCTTTCTTT
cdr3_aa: CASSNRTGNTEAFF

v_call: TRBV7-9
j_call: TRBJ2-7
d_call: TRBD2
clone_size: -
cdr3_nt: TGTGCCAGCACCCTAGCGGGGGGGCGAGTCGGCGAGCAGTACTTC
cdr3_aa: CASTLAGGRVGEQYF

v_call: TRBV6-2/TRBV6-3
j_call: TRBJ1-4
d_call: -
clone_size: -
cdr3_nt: TGTGCCAGCAGTCGGACAACAACTAATGAAAAACTGTTTTTT
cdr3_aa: CASSRTTTNEKLFF

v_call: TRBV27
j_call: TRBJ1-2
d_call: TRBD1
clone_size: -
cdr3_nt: TGTGCCAGCTGGCAACAGGGGGTCGGGCGCGGCTACACCTTC
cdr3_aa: CASWQQGVGRGYTF

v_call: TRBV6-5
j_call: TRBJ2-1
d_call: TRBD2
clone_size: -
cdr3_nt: TGTGCCAGCAGTTCACTAGCGGGGTGGGAGCAGTTCTTC
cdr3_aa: CASSSLAGWEQFF

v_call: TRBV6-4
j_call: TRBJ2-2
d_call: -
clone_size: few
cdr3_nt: TGTGCCAGCAAAACAGGTCCGAACACCGGGGAGCTGTTTTTT
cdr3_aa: CASKTGPNTGELFF

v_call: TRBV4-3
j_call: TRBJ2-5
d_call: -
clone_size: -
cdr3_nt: TGCGCCAGCAGCCCCCGGAGAGCCTCAACGCAAGAGACCCAGTACTTC
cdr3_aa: CASSPRRASTQETQYF

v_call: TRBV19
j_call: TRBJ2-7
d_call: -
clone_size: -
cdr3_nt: TGTGCCAGTAGTACAGGGCCCTACGAGCAGTACTTC
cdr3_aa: CASSTGPYEQYF

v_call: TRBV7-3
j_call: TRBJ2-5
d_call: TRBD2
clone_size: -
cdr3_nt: TGTGCCAGCACTAACCTGGGCGGGGGGCCTGAGACCCAGTACTTC
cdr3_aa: CASTNLGGGPETQYF

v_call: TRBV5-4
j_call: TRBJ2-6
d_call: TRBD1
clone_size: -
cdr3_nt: TGTGCCAGCAGCCCAACCACAGGGGGGTCTGGGGCCAACGTCCTGACTTTC
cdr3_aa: CASSPTTGGSGANVLTF

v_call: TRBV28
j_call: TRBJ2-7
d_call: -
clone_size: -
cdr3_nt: TGTGCCAGCAGCCTGATCCTTACTAGCCCGACCTACGAGCAGTACTTC
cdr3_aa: CASSLILTSPTYEQYF

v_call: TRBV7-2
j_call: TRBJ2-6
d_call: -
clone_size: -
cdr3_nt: TGTGCCAGCAGCTTCTGGAGCTCTGGGGCCAACGTCCTGACTTTC
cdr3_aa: CASSFWSSGANVLTF

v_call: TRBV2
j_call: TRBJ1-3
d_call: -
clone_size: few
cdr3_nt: TGTGCCAGCAACGGGAGAGCTGGAAACACCATATATTTT
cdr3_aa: CASNGRAGNTIYF

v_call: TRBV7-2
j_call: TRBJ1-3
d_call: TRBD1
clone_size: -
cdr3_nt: TGTGCCAGCAGCCCGACAGGGGTCACCTCTGGAAACACCATATATTTT
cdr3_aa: CASSPTGVTSGNTIYF

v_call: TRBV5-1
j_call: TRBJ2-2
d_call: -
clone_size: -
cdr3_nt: TGCGCCAGCAGCTTCGGCTCGGGGGGCGTAACCGGGGAGCTGTTTTTT
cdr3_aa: CASSFGSGGVTGELFF

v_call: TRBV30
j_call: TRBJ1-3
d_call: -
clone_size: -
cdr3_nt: TGTGCCTGGAGTAACCTAAGATCTGGAAACACCATATATTTT
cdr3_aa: CAWSNLRSGNTIYF

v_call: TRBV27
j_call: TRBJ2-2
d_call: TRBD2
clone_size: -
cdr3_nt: TGTGCCAGCAGTTTAGACGCGGGGGGGCTTGTCGGGGAGCTGTTTTTT
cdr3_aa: CASSLDAGGLVGELFF